The 28 T cell receptor beta chains in this list originate from one sample, sequenced in a study of OX40 agonist ivuxolimab in advanced cancers. Repertoires were generated with immunoSEQ multiplex PCR, while TCRdb's copy carries only in-frame clones and drops some. The sample lists approximately 74,000 clones; over 75% were seen once. The sample consisted of CD4+ or CD8+ T cells sorted from blood, taken in a trial of the OX40 agonist ivuxolimab. These receptors came from an adult with an advanced solid tumor such as melanoma, head and neck, liver or kidney cancer.

The V and J genes are TRBV19 and TRBJ1-2; 7 nucleotides agree with TRBD1. The CDR3 consists of 16 residues. V was clipped by 4 bases and J by 0 bases; unmatched bases: 8. In germline, CDR1 is LNHDA, CDR2 SQIVND (reference sequence). The CDR3 loop is CASSTSWDSSNYGYTF. The CDR3 DNA reads TGTGCCAGTAGTACGAGCTGGGACAGCTCTAACTATGGCTACACCTTC.

This chain connects TRBV6-6 to TRBJ1-2; the D gene is possibly TRBD1 (5 bases). The germline CDR1 and CDR2 sequences are MNHNY and SVGAGI (reference sequence). V was clipped by 4 bases and J by 0 bases, with 9 bases between them. The CDR3 loop spans 14 amino acids. CDR3 bases: TGTGCCAGCAGTTTACTAGGGGCTAACTATGGCTACACCTTC. Protein: CASSLLGANYGYTF.

The V call is TRBV5-8, the J call TRBJ1-6; a possible D gene is TRBD1 (5 bases). In germline, CDR1 is SGHTS, CDR2 YDEGEE. The CDR3 totals 17 residues. The germline V and J ends were trimmed by 0 bases and 6 bases, with 16 bases remaining between them. Written as DNA, the CDR3 is TGTGCCAGCAGCTTGGCCCTTACCAAGGGGTCTAATTCACCCCTCCACTTT. Protein sequence: CASSLALTKGSNSPLHF.

This clone came up a few times. The V call is TRBV27, the J call TRBJ1-4; D perhaps matches TRBD1 (6 bases). This CDR3 has 13 residues. Germline V gene sequence: CDR1 MNHEY, CDR2 SMNVEV (reference sequence). Trimming removed 4 bases from V and 6 bases from J, with 9 bases in between. CDR3 protein: CASSSQGDEKLFF. CDR3 nucleotide sequence: TGTGCCAGCAGTTCACAGGGTGATGAAAAACTGTTTTTT.

The chain links TRBV18 to TRBJ2-5, with 7 bases aligning to TRBD2. Per germline, CDR1 KGHSH and CDR2 LQKENI. With 5 bases clipped from V and 5 bases from J, the junction kept 14 bases outside the gene matches. CDR3 length: 16 amino acids. This CDR3 is CASSVLLARAGETQYF. The CDR3, as DNA: TGTGCCAGCTCAGTTCTACTAGCGCGGGCGGGCGAGACCCAGTACTTC.

V gene TRBV28 combines with J gene TRBJ1-4, with TRBD1 as a possible D gene (5 bases). V shed 6 bases and J shed 8 bases, with 16 bases lying between them. The CDR3 is 14 residues long. Germline-derived CDR1 and CDR2 are MDHEN and SYDVKM. CDR3 nucleotide sequence: TGTGCCAGCAGCCCCCACGGGGGTGTGGAAAAACTGTTTTTT. Translated: CASSPHGGVEKLFF.

The chain uses TRBV10-3 and TRBJ2-7; D gene uncertain. Germline CDR1 is ENHRY and CDR2 is SYGVKD. Trimming stripped 7 bases from V and 1 base from J, with 8 bases between. The CDR3 length is 12 residues. The CDR3 nucleotides are TGTGCCATCAAAACGGATTCCTACGAGCAGTACTTC. Amino acid sequence: CAIKTDSYEQYF.

Turning to this clone: The sample holds other DNA sequences that translate to the same CDR3. This chain connects TRBV6-5 to TRBJ1-1; a possible D gene is TRBD1 (6 bases). This CDR3 contains 14 residues. Per germline, CDR1 MNHEY and CDR2 SVGAGI. V was pared by 7 bases and J by 0 bases, with 12 bases between. The CDR3 protein is CASTRGGVNTEAFF. CDR3 DNA sequence: TGTGCCAGCACTCGAGGGGGGGTGAACACTGAAGCTTTCTTT.

The V call is TRBV28, the J call TRBJ2-7; 9 bases are shared with TRBD1. Germline assignment: CDR1 MDHEN and CDR2 SYDVKM. The ends lost 6 bases at V and 4 bases at J; junction bases unmatched: 10. The CDR3 runs 15 residues. The CDR3 coding sequence is TGTGCCAGCAGCCCTTCCCGACAGGGGGGATACGAGCAGTACTTC. It codes for CASSPSRQGGYEQYF.

V usage is TRBV4-2 and J usage is TRBJ1-5, with a possible D match to TRBD1 (5 bases). The CDR3 is 15 amino acids. Germline values: CDR1 LGHNA, CDR2 YNFKEQ. Trimming cost V 0 bases and J 4 bases, with 10 bases left between them. The CDR3 region has the DNA TGTGCCAGCAGCCAAGAGTATGGGGGGAATCAGCCCCAGCATTTT. It codes for CASSQEYGGNQPQHF.

This chain connects TRBV9 to TRBJ2-1; tentative D call: TRBD1 (6 bases). V lost 0 bases to trimming and J lost 2 bases, with 15 bases between them. The CDR3 contains 17 residues. From germline, CDR1 is SGDLS and CDR2 YYNGEE. CDR3 residues: CASSVGWGQETYNEQFF. CDR3 nucleotide sequence: TGTGCCAGCAGCGTAGGATGGGGGCAAGAAACCTACAATGAGCAGTTCTTC.

The chain has TRBV5-5 and TRBJ1-4; 8 bases are shared with TRBD1. The V gene's germline CDR1 is SGHKS and CDR2 YYEKEE (reference sequence). This CDR3 is built from 15 residues. V lost 4 bases, J lost 2 bases, and 4 bases stayed unmatched. This chain's CDR3 is CASSPQGATNEKLFF. For the CDR3, the DNA is TGTGCCAGCAGCCCTCAGGGGGCCACTAATGAAAAACTGTTTTTT.

The genes are TRBV2 and TRBJ2-7; a weak D match, TRBD1 (5 bases). The germline V gene has CDR1 SNHLY and CDR2 FYNNEI. With 8 bases removed from V and 2 bases from J, the gap between germline ends came to 13 bases. The CDR3 has 13 residues. CDR3 residues: CASGDTGTYEQYF. DNA of the CDR3: TGTGCCAGCGGAGACACAGGAACCTACGAGCAGTACTTC. The variable domain in full, with the rest retrieved from reference TRBV2 and TRBJ2-7, is EPEVTQTPSHQVTQMGQEVILRCVPISNHLYFYWYRQILGQKVEFLVSFYNNEISEKSEIFDDQFSVERPDGSNFTLKIRSTKLEDSAMYFCASGDTGTYEQYFGPGTRLTVT.

J is TRBJ2-7 and V is TRBV6-1; 7 bases map to TRBD1. Trimming took 2 bases from V and 5 from J; bases not matched to a gene: 6. The CDR3 is made up of 14 amino acids. Germline CDR1 reads MNHNS; CDR2 reads SASEGT. The CDR3 loop is CASSEPGQANEQYF. The CDR3 region has the DNA TGTGCCAGCAGTGAACCTGGACAGGCGAACGAGCAGTACTTC.

This clone is labeled as medium-sized (0.01 to 0.1%). The V call is TRBV7-9, the J call TRBJ1-6; no reliable D call. V was trimmed by 5 bases and J by 1 base, leaving 12 bases between them. The CDR3 loop spans 16 amino acids. Germline CDR1 SEHNR, CDR2 FQNEAQ (reference sequence). The CDR3 DNA follows: TGTGCCAGCAGCCCTCCCGGGCGGTCCTATAATTCACCCCTCCACTTT. Protein: CASSPPGRSYNSPLHF.

V and J are TRBV5-1 and TRBJ1-1; the D is unclear. The CDR3 covers 13 residues. Trimming took off 6 bases at V and 2 bases at J, with 11 bases between the two ends. Germline V gives CDR1 SGHRS, CDR2 YFSETQ. The CDR3 region is CASTLWGNTEAFF. CDR3 bases: TGCGCCAGCACCCTATGGGGTAACACTGAAGCTTTCTTT.

The rearrangement links TRBV29-1 to TRBJ2-4; 14 bases match TRBD2. CDR1 and CDR2 (germline): SQVTM, ANQGSEA. The CDR3 extends over 18 amino acids. V was clipped by 7 bases and J by 0 bases; unmatched bases: 11. The DNA of the CDR3 is TGCAGCGCCGGAGGACTAGCGGGGGGCTCTATAGCCAAAAACATTCAGTACTTC. It specifies CSAGGLAGGSIAKNIQYF.

The V and J genes are TRBV11-2 and TRBJ2-3; perhaps TRBD1 as D (5 bases). The germline gives CDR1 SGHAT, CDR2 FQNNGV. V lost 5 bases to trimming and J lost 3 bases, with 18 bases between them. This CDR3 region has 16 residues. The CDR3 DNA reads as TGTGCCAGCAGCACGACCCCAGGGATGGGTACAGATACGCAGTATTTT. It codes for CASSTTPGMGTDTQYF.

This clone was observed a handful of times. The gene calls are TRBV5-1 and TRBJ1-4; 9 bases agree with TRBD1. There are 14 residues in the CDR3. V was pared by 5 bases and J by 8 bases, with 7 bases of the junction left unmatched. Germline CDR1 SGHRS, CDR2 YFSETQ. The CDR3 sequence: CASRPGQGNEKLFF. In nucleotides, the CDR3 is TGCGCCAGCAGGCCCGGACAGGGGAACGAAAAACTGTTTTTT. Full variable domain (remainder filled in from reference TRBV5-1 and TRBJ1-4): KAGVTQTPRYLIKTRGQQVTLSCSPISGHRSVSWYQQTPGQGLQFLFEYFSETQRNKGNFPGRFSGRQFSNSRSEMNVSTLELGDSALYLCASRPGQGNEKLFFGSGTQLSVL.

The chain links TRBV10-1 to TRBJ2-4, with 11 bases identical to TRBD2. The germline V gene encodes CDR1 WNHNN and CDR2 SYGVQD (reference sequence). With 5 bases clipped from V and 7 bases from J, the junction kept 1 base outside the gene matches. The CDR3 is made up of 13 amino acids. For the CDR3, the DNA is TGCGCCAGCAGTACTAGCGGGAGTAACATTCAGTACTTC. Amino acids: CASSTSGSNIQYF.

The chain uses TRBV5-1 and TRBJ1-4; 7 nucleotides agree with TRBD1. This CDR3 region has 14 residues. Germline V gene lookup returns CDR1 SGHRS and CDR2 YFSETQ. Losses at the gene ends were 4 bases for V and 8 bases for J; bases not matched to a gene: 8. This CDR3 is CASSPGTVGEKLFF. The DNA of the CDR3 is TGCGCCAGCAGCCCCGGGACAGTTGGCGAAAAACTGTTTTTT.

This chain connects TRBV19 to TRBJ1-4, with D perhaps TRBD1 (5 bases). Between the trimmed V and J ends, which lost 5 bases and 5 bases, there was a span of 18 bases. This CDR3 has 16 amino acids. Per the germline V gene, CDR1 is LNHDA and CDR2 is SQIVND (reference sequence). In DNA, the CDR3 is TGTGCCAGTAGTCAACGACGGGGGAGGGTGAATGAAAAACTGTTTTTT. The encoded protein is CASSQRRGRVNEKLFF.

The gene calls are TRBV5-1 and TRBJ2-3; perhaps TRBD2 as D (6 bases). The V end lost 0 bases, the J end lost 4 bases, and 15 bases lay between the germline ends. The CDR3 is 16 residues long. Germline assignment: CDR1 SGHRS and CDR2 YFSETQ. CDR3 loop: CASSLVPSSSADTQYF. DNA for the CDR3: TGCGCCAGCAGCTTGGTTCCCAGTTCTAGCGCAGATACGCAGTATTTT.

V and J are TRBV10-3 and TRBJ1-2; tentative D call: TRBD1 (5 bases). Trimming stripped 3 bases from V and 1 base from J, with 12 bases between. The germline CDR1 and CDR2 sequences are ENHRY and SYGVKD. The CDR3 sequence is 15 residues long. The CDR3 region has the DNA TGTGCCATCAGTGACTCGGGGGTGCTTAACTATGGCTACACCTTC. Residues: CAISDSGVLNYGYTF.

The CDR3 nucleotides are TGTGCCAGCAGTGGGACTTGGACAGATACGCAGTATTTT. It translates to CASSGTWTDTQYF. The chain carries TRBV6-4 and TRBJ2-3; TRBD2 is a possible D gene (5 bases). The ends were cut back, 4 bases at V and 3 bases at J, with 8 bases in the middle. The germline V gene encodes CDR1 MRHNA and CDR2 SNTAGT. The CDR3 loop spans 13 amino acids.

CDR3 in amino acids: CASRGGPVFSYNSPLHF. The CDR3 nucleotides are TGTGCCAGCAGAGGCGGGCCAGTCTTCTCCTATAATTCACCCCTCCACTTT. V usage is TRBV7-9 and J usage is TRBJ1-6; D not resolved. Per germline, CDR1 SEHNR and CDR2 FQNEAQ (reference sequence). The CDR3 is made up of 17 amino acids. Deletions cut 6 bases from V and 0 bases from J, with 15 bases between.

The rearrangement uses TRBV15 and TRBJ2-7; D is perhaps TRBD1 (5 bases). The V end lost 1 base, the J end lost 3 bases, and 10 bases lay between the germline ends. The CDR3 loop spans 14 amino acids. Per germline, CDR1 LNHNV and CDR2 YYDKDF (reference sequence). The CDR3 loop is CATSRVGQSYEQYF. CDR3 nucleotide sequence: TGTGCCACCAGCAGAGTGGGGCAGAGCTACGAGCAGTACTTC.

The chain uses TRBV11-2 and TRBJ2-4; perhaps TRBD2 as D (6 bases). The CDR3 is 14 amino acids. V lost 3 bases, J lost 2 bases, and 8 bases lay in between. Germline CDR1 reads SGHAT; CDR2 reads FQNNGV. CDR3 sequence: CASSLAGPKNIQYF. Here the CDR3 DNA reads TGTGCCAGCAGCTTGGCGGGACCCAAAAACATTCAGTACTTC.